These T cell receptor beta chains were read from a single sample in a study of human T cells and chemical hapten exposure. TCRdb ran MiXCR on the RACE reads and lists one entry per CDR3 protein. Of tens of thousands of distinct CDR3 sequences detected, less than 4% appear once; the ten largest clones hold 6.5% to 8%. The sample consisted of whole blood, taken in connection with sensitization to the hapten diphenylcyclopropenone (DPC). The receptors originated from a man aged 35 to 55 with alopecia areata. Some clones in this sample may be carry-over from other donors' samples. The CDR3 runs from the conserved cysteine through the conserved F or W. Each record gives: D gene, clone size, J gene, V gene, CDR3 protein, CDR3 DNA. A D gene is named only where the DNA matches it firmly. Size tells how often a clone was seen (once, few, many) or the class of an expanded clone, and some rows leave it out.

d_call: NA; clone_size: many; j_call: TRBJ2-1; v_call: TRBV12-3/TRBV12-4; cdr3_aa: CASSLMSLRVEQFF; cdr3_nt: TGTGCCAGCAGTTTAATGTCTCTCCGGGTTGAGCAGTTCTTC
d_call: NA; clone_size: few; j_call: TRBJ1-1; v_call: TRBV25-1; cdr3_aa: CASRDSLNTEAFF; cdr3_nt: TGTGCCAGCCGCGACAGCCTGAACACTGAAGCTTTCTTT
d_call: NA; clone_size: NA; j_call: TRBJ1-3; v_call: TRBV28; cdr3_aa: CASSVQQSGNTIYF; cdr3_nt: TGTGCCAGCAGTGTACAGCAATCTGGAAACACCATATATTTT
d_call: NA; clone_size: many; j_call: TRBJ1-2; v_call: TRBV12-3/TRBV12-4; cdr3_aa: CASSFAGYGYTF; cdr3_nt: TGTGCCAGCAGTTTCGCGGGCTATGGCTACACCTTC
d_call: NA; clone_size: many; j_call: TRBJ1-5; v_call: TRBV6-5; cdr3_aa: CASRPGLINQPQHF; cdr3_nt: TGTGCCAGCAGGCCGGGACTGATTAATCAGCCCCAGCATTTT
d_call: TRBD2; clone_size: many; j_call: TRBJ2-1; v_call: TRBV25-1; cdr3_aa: CASSDPSGRMNSYNEQFF; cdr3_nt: TGTGCCAGCAGTGACCCTAGCGGGAGGATGAACTCCTACAATGAGCAGTTCTTC
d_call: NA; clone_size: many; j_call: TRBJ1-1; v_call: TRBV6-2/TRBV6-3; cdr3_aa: CATRPFVWNTEAFF; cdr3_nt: TGTGCCACCAGACCTTTCGTTTGGAACACTGAAGCTTTCTTT
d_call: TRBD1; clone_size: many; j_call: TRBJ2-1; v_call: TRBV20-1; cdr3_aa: CSARNPDEGALWNEQFF; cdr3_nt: TGCAGTGCTAGAAACCCCGATGAGGGGGCGCTTTGGAATGAGCAGTTCTTC
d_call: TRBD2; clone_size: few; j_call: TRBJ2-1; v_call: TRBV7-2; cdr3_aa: CASSSTGGISGSYNEQFF; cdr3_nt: TGTGCCAGCAGCTCGACGGGAGGGATTTCAGGTTCCTACAATGAGCAGTTCTTC
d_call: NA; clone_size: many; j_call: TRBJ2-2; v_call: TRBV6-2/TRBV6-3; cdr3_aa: CASSSELRSSTGELFF; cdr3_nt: TGTGCCAGCAGTTCCGAACTACGCTCCTCCACCGGGGAGCTGTTTTTT
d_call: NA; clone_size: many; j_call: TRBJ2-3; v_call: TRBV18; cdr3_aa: CASSSALASYTDTQYF; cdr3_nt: TGTGCCAGCTCATCCGCTTTAGCGAGTTACACAGATACGCAGTATTTT
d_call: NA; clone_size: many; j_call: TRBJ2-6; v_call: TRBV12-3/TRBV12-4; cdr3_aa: CASSPGLSSGANVLTF; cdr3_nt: TGTGCCAGCAGTCCAGGACTGTCCTCTGGGGCCAACGTCCTGACTTTC
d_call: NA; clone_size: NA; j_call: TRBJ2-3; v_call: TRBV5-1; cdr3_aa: CASSLGSGWSTDTQYF; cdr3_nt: TGCGCCAGCAGCTTGGGGAGCGGGTGGAGCACAGATACGCAGTATTTT
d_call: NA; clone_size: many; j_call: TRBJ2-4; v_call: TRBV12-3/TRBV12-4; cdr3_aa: CASSFSGNIQYF; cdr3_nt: TGTGCCAGCAGTTTTTCAGGGAACATTCAGTACTTC
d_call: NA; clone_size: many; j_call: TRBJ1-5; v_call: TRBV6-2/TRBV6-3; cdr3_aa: CASSPTPNQPQHF; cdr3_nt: TGTGCCAGCAGTCCCACCCCCAATCAGCCCCAGCATTTT
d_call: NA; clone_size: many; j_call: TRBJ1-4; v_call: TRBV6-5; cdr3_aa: CASSYSEGRWNEKLFF; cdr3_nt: TGTGCCAGCAGTTACTCGGAAGGCCGCTGGAATGAAAAACTGTTTTTT
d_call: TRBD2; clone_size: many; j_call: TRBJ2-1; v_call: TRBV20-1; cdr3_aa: CSASGTSGSRYNEQFF; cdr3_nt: TGCAGTGCTAGTGGGACTAGCGGGAGCAGGTACAATGAGCAGTTCTTC
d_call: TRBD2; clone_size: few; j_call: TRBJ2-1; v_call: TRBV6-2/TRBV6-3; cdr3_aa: CASRASGTKGEQFF; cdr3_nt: TGTGCCAGCAGGGCTAGCGGGACGAAGGGTGAGCAGTTCTTC
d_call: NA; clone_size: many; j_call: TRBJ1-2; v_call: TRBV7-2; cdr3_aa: CASSSWTANYGYTF; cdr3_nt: TGTGCCAGCAGCTCCTGGACAGCTAACTATGGCTACACCTTC
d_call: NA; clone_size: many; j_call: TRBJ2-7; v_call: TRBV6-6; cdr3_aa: CASTSSYEQYF; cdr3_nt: TGTGCCAGTACTAGCTCCTACGAGCAGTACTTC